Presented here are 31 T cell receptor beta chains from one specimen sequenced in a study of shared clonotypes between healthy human individuals. Libraries were prepared by immunoSEQ multiplex PCR; TCRdb keeps only in-frame clonotypes and omits some of them. This table holds roughly 2.2 million clones, 85% to 95% found once. Sequenced input: naive CD4+ T cells from PBMCs. The subset denotes: CD45RA+ positively selected. These receptors were obtained from a man aged 18 to 29 in good health. Some clones in this sample may be carry-over from other donors' samples.

The rearrangement uses TRBV7-8 and TRBJ1-2, with TRBD1 matching 7 bases. Per germline, CDR1 SGHVS and CDR2 FQNEAQ. The CDR3 extends over 15 amino acids. Germline trimming cut 5 bases from V and 5 bases from J; bases unmatched to any gene: 11. This chain's CDR3 is CASSGRTGYGYGYTF. As DNA, the CDR3 is TGTGCCAGCAGCGGCAGGACAGGTTATGGATATGGCTACACCTTC.

Turning to this clone: The same CDR3 can be traced to other DNA sequences in this sample. The chain employs TRBV2 and TRBJ1-5; possibly TRBD1 for D (5 bases). The germline V gene encodes CDR1 SNHLY and CDR2 FYNNEI. The CDR3 has 13 amino acids. Trimming cost V 8 bases and J 0 bases, with 8 bases left between them. CDR3: CASRGDSNQPQHF. Here the CDR3 DNA reads TGTGCCAGCCGGGGGGATAGCAATCAGCCCCAGCATTTT. Looking up the rest from reference TRBV2 and TRBJ1-5 gives the full variable domain: EPEVTQTPSHQVTQMGQEVILRCVPISNHLYFYWYRQILGQKVEFLVSFYNNEISEKSEIFDDQFSVERPDGSNFTLKIRSTKLEDSAMYFCASRGDSNQPQHFGDGTRLSIL.

This sequence joins TRBV19 and TRBJ1-2, with TRBD1 identical over 7 bases. This CDR3 comprises 13 residues. V lost 6 bases, J lost 7 bases, and 8 bases stayed unmatched. Germline CDR1 and CDR2: LNHDA and SQIVND (reference sequence). The CDR3: CASSNNRGTGYTF. The CDR3 nucleotides are TGTGCCAGTAGCAATAACAGGGGAACTGGCTACACCTTC.

Concerning this clone itself: Other DNA sequences in this specimen translate into the identical CDR3. The rearrangement links TRBV20-1 to TRBJ2-2; D unclear. This CDR3 has 11 residues. Germline CDR1 is DFQATT and CDR2 is SNEGSKA (reference sequence). The V gene lost 3 bases and the J gene lost 5 bases, with 4 bases spanning the gap. The CDR3, as DNA: TGCAGTGCTAGGGGAACCGGGGAGCTGTTTTTT. Translating it yields CSARGTGELFF.

The genes are TRBV18 and TRBJ2-3; TRBD2 is a possible D gene (5 bases). Germline-derived CDR1 and CDR2 are KGHSH and LQKENI. The CDR3 has 13 residues. The V end was cut by 8 bases, the J end by 5 bases, with 14 bases between. The DNA for the CDR3 is TGTGCCAGCCACCTCACTCGGGAAGATACGCAGTATTTT. It encodes CASHLTREDTQYF.

V gene TRBV9 combines with J gene TRBJ1-4; D remains unclear. Trimming removed 4 bases at V and 5 bases at J, with 15 bases between. The CDR3 runs to 15 residues. The germline CDR1 and CDR2 sequences are SGDLS and YYNGEE. The CDR3 sequence is CASSTSPGGNEKLFF. Written as DNA, the CDR3 is TGTGCCAGCAGCACCTCCCCCGGAGGGAATGAAAAACTGTTTTTT.

J is TRBJ1-2 and V is TRBV28; D is uncertain. CDR1 is MDHEN, CDR2 SYDVKM, per germline. The length of the CDR3 is 14 residues. Trimming stripped 3 bases from V and 2 bases from J, with 10 bases between. The CDR3, as DNA: TGTGCCAGCAGTTTTGGACCGTCAAACTATGGCTACACCTTC. This codes for CASSFGPSNYGYTF.

The rearrangement joins TRBV4-1 to TRBJ1-1; D may be TRBD1 (6 bases). This CDR3 spans 17 amino acids. The germline gives CDR1 MGHRA, CDR2 YSYEKL. V lost 4 bases to trimming and J lost 4 bases, with 22 bases between them. The DNA for the CDR3 is TGCGCCAGCAGCCCGGACGCAGGGGCGCGGGCGGGCACTGAAGCTTTCTTT. The encoded protein is CASSPDAGARAGTEAFF.

With respect to this clone: A junction boundary mismatches the germline segment, possibly from a read error. The J gene is TRBJ2-5, the V gene TRBV11-2, with a possible D match to TRBD2 (5 bases). The germline V gene has CDR1 SGHAT and CDR2 FQNNGV. CDR3 length equals 16 residues. CDR3 DNA sequence: TGTGCCAGCAGCTTAGAAGCATATGGGAGAAGAGGGCCCCCCGACTTC. As protein: CASSLEAYGRRGPPDF.

The chain combines TRBV9 with TRBJ1-6, with 9 positions matching TRBD1. CDR1 is SGDLS, CDR2 YYNGEE, per germline. CDR3 length: 15 amino acids. Trimming at V came to 3 bases and at J to 8 bases, leaving 6 bases not matched to a gene. In DNA form, the CDR3 reads TGTGCCAGCAGCGCCTCACGGACAGGGGATTCACCCCTCCACTTT. Encoded protein: CASSASRTGDSPLHF.

This chain links TRBV7-3 with TRBJ2-1; D perhaps matches TRBD2 (6 bases). Germline values: CDR1 SGHTA, CDR2 FQGTGA. Trimming removed 1 base from V and 7 bases from J, with 14 bases in between. This CDR3 has 15 amino acids. The CDR3 is CASSLKVSGMNEQFF. CDR3 nucleotides: TGTGCCAGCAGCTTAAAGGTTAGCGGTATGAATGAGCAGTTCTTC.

The V gene is TRBV6-6, the J gene TRBJ2-5, with 15 bases aligning to TRBD2. Germline V gives CDR1 MNHNY, CDR2 SVGAGI (reference sequence). The CDR3 covers 15 residues. Trimming cost V 7 bases and J 5 bases; bases outside gene matches: 5. The CDR3 loop reads CASIGLAGGRETQYF. In DNA, the CDR3 is TGTGCCAGCATAGGACTAGCGGGAGGGCGGGAGACCCAGTACTTC.

Only one count was recorded for this clone. The CDR3 protein is CASSTILNRGETQYF. Written as DNA, the CDR3 is TGTGCCAGCAGTACGATTCTTAATAGGGGCGAGACCCAGTACTTC. The gene calls are TRBV28 and TRBJ2-5; TRBD1 might be the D (5 bases). Germline CDR1 MDHEN, CDR2 SYDVKM. The CDR3 is 15 amino acids. Trimming removed 5 bases from V and 5 bases from J, with 18 bases in between.

Regarding this clone: Different DNA sequences within this sample yield the same CDR3. Written as DNA, the CDR3 is TGTGCCAGCAGCCTCGGACTAGGGGAGACCCAGTACTTC. As protein: CASSLGLGETQYF. The chain recombines TRBV11-2 with TRBJ2-5, with 7 bases matching TRBD2. Per germline, CDR1 SGHAT and CDR2 FQNNGV. CDR3 length equals 13 residues. V was clipped by 5 bases and J by 5 bases; unmatched bases: 5.

The rearrangement uses TRBV10-1 and TRBJ2-1; D is perhaps TRBD2 (7 bases). The germline CDR1 and CDR2 sequences are WNHNN and SYGVQD (reference sequence). The CDR3 length is 13 residues. Trimming took off 7 bases at V and 7 bases at J, with 14 bases between the two ends. As DNA, the CDR3 is TGCGCCAGCAACAGGGACTATCGGAATGAGCAGTTCTTC. Translating it yields CASNRDYRNEQFF.

The chain couples TRBV5-4 to TRBJ1-4; no clear D. V was pared by 4 bases and J by 14 bases, with 15 bases between. The CDR3 totals 12 residues. Germline V gene sequence: CDR1 SGHNT, CDR2 YYREEE (reference sequence). The CDR3 spells CASSPKTGILFF. CDR3 nucleotides: TGTGCCAGCAGCCCCAAGACGGGGATTCTGTTTTTT.

A note on this clone: The same CDR3 also results from other DNA sequences found in this sample. The V call is TRBV7-2, the J call TRBJ1-5; D is undetermined. CDR1 is SGHTA, CDR2 FQGNSA, per germline. The CDR3 length is 14 residues. V was clipped by 5 bases and J by 1 base, with 9 bases between them. The chain's CDR3 is CASSPGGSNQPQHF. The CDR3 region has the DNA TGTGCCAGCAGCCCCGGAGGGAGCAATCAGCCCCAGCATTTT.

This clone has just one count. V usage is TRBV28 and J usage is TRBJ2-5; 14 bases match TRBD2. The CDR3 is 16 amino acids. The V gene's germline CDR1 is MDHEN and CDR2 SYDVKM. After removal of 8 bases from V and 9 bases from J, the junction contained 14 bases not matched to a gene. Written as DNA, the CDR3 is TGTGCCAGCGGGTCCGGGACTAGCGGGAGAGGGTCATCCCAGTACTTC. It is translated as CASGSGTSGRGSSQYF.

With regard to this clone: The same CDR3 also results from other DNA sequences found in this sample. This CDR3 reads CASIGGTEAFF. The CDR3 DNA follows: TGTGCCAGCATAGGTGGAACTGAAGCTTTCTTT. The genes are TRBV2 and TRBJ1-1; D gene uncertain. The germline CDR1 and CDR2 sequences are SNHLY and FYNNEI. Trimming shortened V by 7 bases and J by 5 bases, and 8 bases separated the two germline ends. The CDR3 runs 11 residues.

The V call is TRBV7-2, the J call TRBJ2-1, with a weak D call TRBD2 (6 bases). Trimming removed 4 bases from V and 8 bases from J, with 21 bases in between. CDR3 length equals 16 residues. Germline V gene data show CDR1 as SGHTA and CDR2 as FQGNSA. The CDR3 bases are TGTGCCAGCAGCTCCATAGCGGTACTGGGAGTATATGAGCAGTTCTTC. As protein: CASSSIAVLGVYEQFF.

The rearrangement links TRBV9 to TRBJ2-7, with D maybe TRBD1 (6 bases). V lost 0 bases, J lost 6 bases, and 16 bases lay in between. Germline V gene sequence: CDR1 SGDLS, CDR2 YYNGEE. This CDR3 is built from 15 residues. CDR3 region: CASSVGLDRPGEQYF. As DNA, the CDR3 is TGTGCCAGCAGCGTAGGCCTAGACAGGCCAGGCGAGCAGTACTTC.

A remark on this clone: The same CDR3 is also encoded by other DNA sequences in this sample. The CDR3 region is CASSTGPSYEQYF. For the CDR3, the DNA is TGTGCCAGCTCAACGGGACCGAGCTACGAGCAGTACTTC. The chain combines TRBV18 with TRBJ2-7; D could derive from TRBD1 or TRBD2 (5 bases each). V gave up 5 bases and J gave up 3 bases, with 11 bases separating them. The CDR3 extends over 13 amino acids. Per germline, CDR1 KGHSH and CDR2 LQKENI.

The chain has TRBV5-1 and TRBJ2-7; 11 bases match TRBD2. This CDR3 is built from 17 residues. Germline V gene lookup returns CDR1 SGHRS and CDR2 YFSETQ. Trimming cost V 7 bases and J 4 bases; bases outside gene matches: 16. The CDR3 DNA follows: TGCGCCAGCGGGTCCCGGACTAGCGGGTCAGGACCATACGAGCAGTACTTC. Translation gives CASGSRTSGSGPYEQYF.

J is TRBJ2-3 and V is TRBV15, with D maybe TRBD2 (5 bases). Germline-derived CDR1 and CDR2 are LNHNV and YYDKDF (reference sequence). Trimming left V 8 bases short and J 1 base short, with 10 bases between. This CDR3 spans 13 amino acids. This chain's CDR3 is CATGIGGTDTQYF. Written as DNA, the CDR3 is TGTGCCACCGGAATCGGGGGCACAGATACGCAGTATTTT.

V and J are TRBV5-1 and TRBJ2-5; D ambiguous. Trimming pared 4 bases from V and 2 bases from J, leaving 12 bases between. Germline assignment: CDR1 SGHRS and CDR2 YFSETQ. The CDR3 spans 14 residues. CDR3 sequence reads: CASSLARNQETQYF. CDR3 DNA sequence: TGCGCCAGCAGCCTGGCCCGGAATCAAGAGACCCAGTACTTC.

A few counts support this clone. This sequence joins TRBV30 and TRBJ1-2; D is ambiguous. Germline V gene sequence: CDR1 GTSNPN, CDR2 SVGIG (reference sequence). This CDR3 is 14 amino acids long. Trimming took 0 bases from V and 4 from J, leaving 12 bases between them. In DNA, the CDR3 is TGTGCCTGGAGTGTATCTCAAGTGCCCTATGGCTACACCTTC. Its protein product is CAWSVSQVPYGYTF.

This clone was seen once. The gene calls are TRBV5-1 and TRBJ2-7, with D possibly TRBD1 on 5 matching bases. CDR1 and CDR2 from the germline V gene are SGHRS and YFSETQ. The CDR3 covers 14 residues. V dropped 2 bases and J dropped 4 bases, with 13 bases sitting between them. Written as DNA, the CDR3 is TGCGCCAGCAGCTTAAGGGCAGGGAATTACGAGCAGTACTTC. This codes for CASSLRAGNYEQYF. The variable domain in full, with the rest retrieved from reference TRBV5-1 and TRBJ2-7, is KAGVTQTPRYLIKTRGQQVTLSCSPISGHRSVSWYQQTPGQGLQFLFEYFSETQRNKGNFPGRFSGRQFSNSRSEMNVSTLELGDSALYLCASSLRAGNYEQYFGPGTRLTVT.

This chain connects TRBV4-2 to TRBJ2-1; 14 bases match TRBD2. This CDR3 spans 17 amino acids. Germline-derived CDR1 and CDR2 are LGHNA and YNFKEQ. Unmatched junction bases numbered 7, after V lost 0 bases and J lost 9 bases. This chain's CDR3 is CASSQEAGTSGRSEQFF. The CDR3 DNA reads as TGTGCCAGCAGCCAAGAAGCCGGGACTAGCGGGAGATCTGAGCAGTTCTTC.

The chain carries TRBV11-2 and TRBJ2-3; a weak D match, TRBD2 (5 bases). The V gene lost 2 bases and the J gene lost 6 bases, with 18 bases spanning the gap. Per the germline V gene, CDR1 is SGHAT and CDR2 is FQNNGV. The CDR3 length is 16 residues. The CDR3 coding sequence is TGTGCCAGCAGCTTATTCGTAGGCTCGGGGAGTGATACGCAGTATTTT. Amino acids: CASSLFVGSGSDTQYF.

The CDR3 sequence is CASSLGTSRGEQFF. The CDR3 region has the DNA TGCGCCAGCAGCTTGGGGACTAGCAGGGGTGAGCAGTTCTTC. The rearrangement links TRBV5-1 to TRBJ2-1; TRBD2 matches 8 bases. The junction had 5 bases not matched to a gene; V was cut back by 0 bases and J by 9 bases. Germline V lookup: CDR1 SGHRS, CDR2 YFSETQ. The CDR3 runs 14 residues.

The CDR3 loop reads CAMGLPRTDTQYF. CDR3 sequence (DNA): TGTGCCATGGGCCTTCCACGCACAGATACGCAGTATTTT. The rearrangement uses TRBV2 and TRBJ2-3, with D unclear. This CDR3 is built from 13 residues. Germline assignment: CDR1 SNHLY and CDR2 FYNNEI. V lost 10 bases, J lost 1 base, and 12 bases lay in between. The full variable domain, its missing parts supplied by reference TRBV2 and TRBJ2-3, is EPEVTQTPSHQVTQMGQEVILRCVPISNHLYFYWYRQILGQKVEFLVSFYNNEISEKSEIFDDQFSVERPDGSNFTLKIRSTKLEDSAMYFCAMGLPRTDTQYFGPGTRLTVL.